Listed here are 18 T cell receptor beta chains from one sample, sequenced in a study of blood T cell repertoires in COVID-19 (TCRdb year 2020). Library preparation employed the immunoSEQ multiplex PCR assay. TCRdb obtained this table from immuneACCESS and retained in-frame rearrangements with V and J assigned. These tables miss some clones; where compared with another copy, unresolved V genes account for less than half of the shortfall, and the remainder is unexplained. The sample has 110,000 or so clones on record, approximately 81% of them singletons. Less than 2% of the sample is in the top ten clones. Sequenced: peripheral blood. The receptors stem from a man aged 45-65 years with acute or convalescent COVID-19.

The gene calls are TRBV5-6 and TRBJ1-3, with a tentative D call TRBD1 (5 bases). Trimming took off 0 bases at V and 8 bases at J, with 15 bases between the two ends. The CDR3 is 15 residues long. Germline CDR1 reads SGHDT; CDR2 reads YYEEEE. CDR3 sequence: CASSLVGQGIDTIYF. DNA of the CDR3: TGTGCCAGCAGCTTGGTCGGCCAGGGTATAGACACCATATATTTT.

The V gene is TRBV4-1, the J gene TRBJ2-5, with 8 bases identical to TRBD2. Per the germline V gene, CDR1 is MGHRA and CDR2 is YSYEKL. This CDR3 is 17 amino acids long. V lost 0 bases to trimming and J lost 2 bases; unmatched junction nucleotides: 8. The CDR3 loop reads CASSQELWAGGQETQYF. CDR3 DNA sequence: TGCGCCAGCAGCCAAGAGTTATGGGCGGGGGGACAAGAGACCCAGTACTTC.

The V gene is TRBV28, the J gene TRBJ2-5; 10 bases fit TRBD2. With V trimmed by 8 bases and J by 4 bases, 4 bases remained unmatched. The CDR3 extends over 13 amino acids. Germline CDR1 reads MDHEN; CDR2 reads SYDVKM. In nucleotides, the CDR3 is TGTGCCAGCCAGCGGGGGGGCCGAGAGACCCAGTACTTC. This sequence encodes CASQRGGRETQYF.

This chain connects TRBV7-9 to TRBJ1-6; 7 bases align to TRBD1. The ends lost 6 bases at V and 0 bases at J; junction bases unmatched: 11. This CDR3 contains 18 residues. CDR1 is SEHNR, CDR2 FQNEAQ, per germline (reference sequence). The CDR3 spells CASSPSDRSSSYNSPLHF. In nucleotides, the CDR3 is TGTGCCAGCAGTCCCTCGGACAGGTCGAGCTCCTATAATTCACCCCTCCACTTT.

The count of this clone is one. J is TRBJ1-5 and V is TRBV24-1; D is uncertain. The CDR3 consists of 12 residues. With 6 bases removed from V and 6 bases from J, the gap between germline ends came to 8 bases. The V gene's germline CDR1 is KGHDR and CDR2 SFDVKD. The CDR3 nucleotides read TGTGCCACCAGTTTGCCCGGTCAGCCCCAGCATTTT. It translates to CATSLPGQPQHF.

This chain joins TRBV5-4 and TRBJ2-6, with D perhaps matching TRBD2 (5 bases). The CDR3 extends over 19 amino acids. Trimming left V 3 bases short and J 4 bases short, with 23 bases between. Germline-derived CDR1 and CDR2 are SGHNT and YYREEE (reference sequence). CDR3 protein: CASSSVGVDPSVGANVLTF. CDR3 nucleotides: TGTGCCAGCAGCTCGGTCGGGGTGGACCCGTCGGTCGGGGCCAACGTCCTGACTTTC.

This clone has just a few counts. V usage is TRBV4-2 and J usage is TRBJ2-7; the D gene is possibly TRBD1 (6 bases). The V and J ends lost 0 bases and 9 bases respectively, with 15 bases between them. Germline V CDR1 and CDR2: LGHNA, YNFKEQ. The CDR3 has 14 amino acids. The CDR3 nucleotides are TGTGCCAGCAGCCAAGATGGCCAGGGGACGAGGCAGTACTTC. It specifies CASSQDGQGTRQYF.

The chain carries TRBV6-5 and TRBJ2-5; 7 nucleotides match TRBD1. Germline V gives CDR1 MNHEY, CDR2 SVGAGI. The CDR3 loop spans 12 amino acids. Trimming took 9 bases from V and 6 from J; bases not matched to a gene: 7. CDR3 loop: CASSATGKTQYF. The CDR3 DNA reads TGTGCCAGTTCGGCGACAGGGAAGACCCAGTACTTC.

The V and J genes are TRBV3-1 (or the pseudogene TRBV3-2) and TRBJ2-7, with TRBD2 matching over 8 bases. The CDR3 is 17 residues long. V gave up 4 bases and J gave up 0 bases; unmatched junction bases: 11. The V gene's germline CDR1 is LGHDT and CDR2 YNNKEL (reference sequence). The CDR3 reads CASSRGASGPSSYEQYF. The CDR3 DNA sequence: TGTGCCAGCAGCCGCGGGGCTAGCGGGCCGAGCTCCTACGAGCAGTACTTC.

The chain couples TRBV5-6 to TRBJ1-3; D is unresolved. CDR3 length: 14 amino acids. The germline V gene encodes CDR1 SGHDT and CDR2 YYEEEE. V lost 0 bases, J lost 3 bases, and 7 bases lay in between. Written as DNA, the CDR3 is TGTGCCAGCAGCTTGGTGCAGGATGGAAACACCATATATTTT. Translating it yields CASSLVQDGNTIYF.

A few counts support this clone. The chain is built from TRBV29-1 and TRBJ1-4; D not resolved. The CDR3 has 14 residues. The germline V and J ends were trimmed by 4 bases and 8 bases, with 17 bases remaining between them. Germline V gene data show CDR1 as SQVTM and CDR2 as ANQGSEA. The CDR3 DNA reads TGCAGCGTTGGGACTCTTGAAACCGGGGAAAAACTGTTTTTT. It translates to CSVGTLETGEKLFF.

The chain has TRBV24-1 and TRBJ2-2; 8 bases agree with TRBD1. The V gene's germline CDR1 is KGHDR and CDR2 SFDVKD. Germline trimming cut 2 bases from V and 1 base from J; bases unmatched to any gene: 2. CDR3 length: 16 residues. CDR3 in DNA: TGTGCCACCAGTGATTATGGGACAGGGAACACCGGGGAGCTGTTTTTT. It specifies CATSDYGTGNTGELFF.

This chain uses TRBV7-9 with TRBJ2-3; D perhaps matches TRBD2 (6 bases). CDR1 and CDR2 from the germline V gene are SEHNR and FQNEAQ (reference sequence). The CDR3 is made up of 15 amino acids. V was trimmed by 3 bases and J by 2 bases, leaving 12 bases between them. In DNA form, the CDR3 reads TGTGCCAGCAGCTTGGAGGGGCAGCTCACAGATACGCAGTATTTT. This sequence encodes CASSLEGQLTDTQYF.

The chain uses TRBV7-2 and TRBJ1-2; 8 nucleotides align to TRBD1. The ends lost 5 bases at V and 8 bases at J; junction bases unmatched: 10. This CDR3 is 14 amino acids long. Germline-derived CDR1 and CDR2 are SGHTA and FQGNSA. The CDR3 loop reads CASSPAGQVRGYTF. The DNA for the CDR3 is TGTGCCAGCAGCCCAGCGGGACAGGTTAGAGGCTACACCTTC.

In this sample, this clone turned up once. The CDR3 DNA follows: TGTGCCAGCAGCGGTACAGGGCCACGGGGCTACACCTTC. Translated: CASSGTGPRGYTF. The chain has TRBV6-5 and TRBJ1-2, with D maybe TRBD1 (6 bases). CDR1 and CDR2 from the germline V gene are MNHEY and SVGAGI. The CDR3 runs to 13 residues. Trimming removed 6 bases from V and 8 bases from J, with 16 bases in between.

CDR3 region: CASNLQVSGELFF. The CDR3 bases are TGTGCCAGCAACCTACAGGTCAGCGGGGAGCTGTTTTTT. The chain is built from TRBV7-9 and TRBJ2-2; weak D call: TRBD1 (5 bases). Germline V gives CDR1 SEHNR, CDR2 FQNEAQ (reference sequence). V was cut by 7 bases and J by 7 bases, with 13 bases left in between. CDR3 length: 13 residues. Drawing the rest from reference TRBV7-9 and TRBJ2-2, the complete variable domain is DTGVSQNPRHKITKRGQNVTFRCDPISEHNRLYWYRQTLGQGPEFLTYFQNEAQLEKSRLLSDRFSAERPKGSFSTLEIQRTEQGDSAMYLCASNLQVSGELFFGEGSRLTVL.

The chain links TRBV27 to TRBJ1-1; possibly TRBD1 for D (5 bases). CDR1 MNHEY and CDR2 SMNVEV come from the germline V gene (reference sequence). CDR3 length: 14 residues. Trimming cost V 3 bases and J 4 bases, with 12 bases left between them. The CDR3 region has the DNA TGTGCCAGCAGTTTTTTGGGGGGTGGCACTGAAGCTTTCTTT. As protein: CASSFLGGGTEAFF.

In nucleotides, the CDR3 is TGTGCCAGCAGTTACGTTTGGGGACAGGTCAACAATCAGCCCCAGCATTTT. Translating gives CASSYVWGQVNNQPQHF. The rearrangement links TRBV6-2 or TRBV6-3 to TRBJ1-5, with 8 bases matching TRBD1. V shed 2 bases, J shed 3 bases, and the junction held 9 bases outside the gene matches. From germline, CDR1 is MNHEY and CDR2 SVGEGT. The CDR3 is made up of 17 amino acids.